A selection of T cell receptor beta chains follows, all from one sample in a study of T cell responses to AZD1222 COVID-19 vaccine. Assay: immunoSEQ multiplex PCR; the TCRdb copy retains only in-frame clones and omits some. Among approximately 89,000 clones listed, around nine tenths were seen once. The specimen comprised peripheral blood, sampled on day 0 of AZD1222 vaccination. Receptors were obtained from an adult in good health. The CDR3 runs from the conserved cysteine through the conserved F or W.

CDR3	V	J
CASSISPGNQETQYF	TRBV19	TRBJ2-5
CASSLGFASYNEQFF	TRBV7-3	TRBJ2-1
CASSILRDRSLGDEKLFF	TRBV19	TRBJ1-4
CASSLNNEQFF	TRBV5-1	TRBJ2-1
CASSPRGVAVIRNSPLHF	TRBV3-1/TRBV3-2	TRBJ1-6
CASSLEQAFYGYTF	TRBV5-6	TRBJ1-2
CASSSTGGPYNEQFF	TRBV7-2	TRBJ2-1
CASSQEEGGIYNEQFF	TRBV3-1/TRBV3-2	TRBJ2-1
CSVGLSAPVEQYF	TRBV29-1	TRBJ2-7
CASRGQENTEAFF	TRBV7-9	TRBJ1-1
CASSRSGQVPYEQYF	TRBV28	TRBJ2-7
CASSQAGGQGARNTEAFF	TRBV4-3	TRBJ1-1
CASMGLGVGKETQYF	TRBV6-5	TRBJ2-5
CASSLYKNTEAFF	TRBV27	TRBJ1-1
CASSLIGGLNTEAFF	TRBV5-4	TRBJ1-1
CASSARQGYDEKLFF	TRBV18	TRBJ1-4
CASSVASNQPQHF	TRBV9	TRBJ1-5
CSVENRVSYNEQFF	TRBV29-1	TRBJ2-1
CASEPSAGGYNEQFF	TRBV27	TRBJ2-1
CASSLGPSGGNEQFF	TRBV7-2	TRBJ2-1
CASSRDRLTNEQFF	TRBV19	TRBJ2-1
CASSMGLGTGDQPQHF	TRBV19	TRBJ1-5
CASSLEKGREAFF	TRBV7-8	TRBJ1-1
CASSTEYPTLLAKNIQYF	TRBV19	TRBJ2-4
CASSLAYEQYF	TRBV5-6	TRBJ2-7
CASSRGTNFPYGYTF	TRBV10-2	TRBJ1-2
CASTQGGQGAETQYF	TRBV5-1	TRBJ2-5
CASSLDPGGTGYEQYF	TRBV5-1	TRBJ2-7
CASSFQGQGYNEQFF	TRBV7-2	TRBJ2-1
CASSYPLGTAEAFF	TRBV7-9	TRBJ1-1
CASSTGTGGGETQYF	TRBV19	TRBJ2-5
CASSFQGHTEAFF	TRBV7-9	TRBJ1-1
CASSQAGGVQPQHF	TRBV5-8	TRBJ1-5
CASSQDELAGANVLTF	TRBV3-1/TRBV3-2	TRBJ2-6
CASSLGSGLASYNEQFF	TRBV7-2	TRBJ2-1
CASSQDSVGETGELFF	TRBV4-1	TRBJ2-2
CASSQGLTPDTQYF	TRBV3-1/TRBV3-2	TRBJ2-3
CASSPEPMRRQPQHF	TRBV7-2	TRBJ1-5